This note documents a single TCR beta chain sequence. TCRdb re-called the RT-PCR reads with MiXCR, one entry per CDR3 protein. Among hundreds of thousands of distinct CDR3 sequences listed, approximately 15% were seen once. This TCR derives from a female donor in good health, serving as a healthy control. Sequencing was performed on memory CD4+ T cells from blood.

DNA of the CDR3: TGTGCCTCAGCTCCAGGGGGAAAAAACATTCAGTACTTC. Protein: CASAPGGKNIQYF. The V and J genes are TRBV30 and TRBJ2-4, with 7 bases that match TRBD1. J gave up 4 bases and V 7 bases, and 7 bases lay outside the gene matches. Germline V CDR1 and CDR2: GTSNPN, SVGIG (reference sequence). The CDR3 extends over 13 amino acids.